Sequencing of this T cell receptor (beta chain) was carried out in a study of blood T cell repertoires in COVID-19. Study-wide background: COVID-19 samples, acute and convalescent, were from the United States, Italy and Spain. PBMCs, B-cell-depleted T cells, or T cells were the source of the cDNA or gDNA that made up the material.

Authors' methods: Scientists estimated how many nucleated cells there were by amplifying reference gene primers. Method: immunoSEQ multiplex PCR; TCRdb's copy keeps in-frame clones and lacks some. Clonal size and the V and J genes are those of that table, whereas D and trimming came from the DNA. The data hold under 250,000 clones, with about nine tenths observed a single time. Seattle cases were enrolled at active infection and followed longitudinally. Specimen: peripheral blood. The sequence was collected from a man aged 50-59 years with COVID-19, enrolled during active disease.

The CDR3 loop reads CASSLGRGQGFTEAFF. The CDR3 DNA reads as TGTGCCAGCAGCCTAGGGCGAGGACAGGGATTTACTGAAGCTTTCTTT. V usage is TRBV5-6 and J usage is TRBJ1-1; TRBD1 agrees at 8 bases. With V trimmed by 4 bases and J by 5 bases, 13 bases remained unmatched. The CDR3 loop spans 16 amino acids. Germline CDR1 is SGHDT and CDR2 is YYEEEE.